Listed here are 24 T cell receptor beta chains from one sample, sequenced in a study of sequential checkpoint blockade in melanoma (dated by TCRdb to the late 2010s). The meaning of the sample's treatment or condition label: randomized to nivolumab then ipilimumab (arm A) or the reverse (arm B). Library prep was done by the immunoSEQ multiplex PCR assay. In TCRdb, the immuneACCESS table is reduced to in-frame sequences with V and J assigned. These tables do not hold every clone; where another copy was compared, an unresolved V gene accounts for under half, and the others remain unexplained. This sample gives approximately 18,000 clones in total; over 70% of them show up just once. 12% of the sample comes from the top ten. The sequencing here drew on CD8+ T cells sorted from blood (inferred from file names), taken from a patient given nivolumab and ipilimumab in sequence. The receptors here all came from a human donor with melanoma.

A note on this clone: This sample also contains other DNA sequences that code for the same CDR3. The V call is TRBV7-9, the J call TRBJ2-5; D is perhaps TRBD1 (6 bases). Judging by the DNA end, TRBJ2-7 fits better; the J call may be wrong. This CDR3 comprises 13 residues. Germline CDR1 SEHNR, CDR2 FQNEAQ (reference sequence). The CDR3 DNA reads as TGTGCCAGCAGCCCACGGGACAACTACGAGCAGTACTTC. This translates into CASSPRDNYEQYF.

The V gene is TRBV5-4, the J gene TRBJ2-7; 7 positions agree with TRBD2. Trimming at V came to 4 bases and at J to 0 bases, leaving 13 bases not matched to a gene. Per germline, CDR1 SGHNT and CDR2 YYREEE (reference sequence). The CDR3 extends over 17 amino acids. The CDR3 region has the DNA TGTGCCAGCAGCCTAATCGTTAACGGGAGGTCCTCCTACGAGCAGTACTTC. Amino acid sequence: CASSLIVNGRSSYEQYF.

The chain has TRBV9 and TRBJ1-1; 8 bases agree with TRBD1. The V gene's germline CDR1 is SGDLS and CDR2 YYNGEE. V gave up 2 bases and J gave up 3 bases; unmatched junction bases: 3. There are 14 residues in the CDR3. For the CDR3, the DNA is TGTGCCAGCAGCGTGGACAGGGAGGACACTGAAGCTTTCTTT. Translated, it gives CASSVDREDTEAFF. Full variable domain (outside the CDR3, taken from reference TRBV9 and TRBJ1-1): DSGVTQTPKHLITATGQRVTLRCSPRSGDLSVYWYQQSLDQGLQFLIQYYNGEERAKGNILERFSAQQFPDLHSELNLSSLELGDSALYFCASSVDREDTEAFFGQGTRLTVV.

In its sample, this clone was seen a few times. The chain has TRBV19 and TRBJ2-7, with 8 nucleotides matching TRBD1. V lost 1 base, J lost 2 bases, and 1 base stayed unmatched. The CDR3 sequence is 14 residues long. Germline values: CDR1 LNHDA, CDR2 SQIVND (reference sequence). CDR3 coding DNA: TGTGCCAGTAGTATAGGGACAGGGACCTACGAGCAGTACTTC. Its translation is CASSIGTGTYEQYF. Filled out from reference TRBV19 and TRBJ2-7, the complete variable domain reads DGGITQSPKYLFRKEGQNVTLSCEQNLNHDAMYWYRQDPGQGLRLIYYSQIVNDFQKGDIAEGYSVSREKKESFPLTVTSAQKNPTAFYLCASSIGTGTYEQYFGPGTRLTVT.

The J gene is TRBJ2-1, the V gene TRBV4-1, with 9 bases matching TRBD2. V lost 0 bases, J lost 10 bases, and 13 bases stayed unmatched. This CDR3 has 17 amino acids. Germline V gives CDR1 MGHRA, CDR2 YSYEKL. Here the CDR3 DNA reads TGCGCCAGCAGCCAAGAGGCAGCGGGGGGCCTACGGGCGGAGCAGTTCTTC. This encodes CASSQEAAGGLRAEQFF.

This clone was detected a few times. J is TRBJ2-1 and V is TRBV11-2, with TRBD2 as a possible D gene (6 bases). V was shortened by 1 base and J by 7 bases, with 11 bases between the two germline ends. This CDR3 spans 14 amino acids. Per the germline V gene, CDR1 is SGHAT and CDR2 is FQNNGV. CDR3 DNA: TGTGCCAGCAGCTTAGCGGGAGATTGGAATGAGCAGTTCTTC. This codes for CASSLAGDWNEQFF.

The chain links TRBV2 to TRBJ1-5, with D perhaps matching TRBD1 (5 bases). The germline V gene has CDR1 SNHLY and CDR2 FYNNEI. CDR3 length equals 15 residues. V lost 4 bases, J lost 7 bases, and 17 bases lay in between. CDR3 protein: CASSVFGGSHQPQHF. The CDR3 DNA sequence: TGTGCCAGCAGTGTTTTCGGGGGTTCCCACCAGCCCCAGCATTTT.

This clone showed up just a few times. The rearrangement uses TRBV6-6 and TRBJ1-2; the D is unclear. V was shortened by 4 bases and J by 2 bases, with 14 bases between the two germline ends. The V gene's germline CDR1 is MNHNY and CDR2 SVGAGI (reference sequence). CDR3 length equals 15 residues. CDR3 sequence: CASSSRAQDNYGYTF. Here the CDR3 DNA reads TGTGCCAGCAGTTCGAGGGCCCAGGACAACTATGGCTACACCTTC.

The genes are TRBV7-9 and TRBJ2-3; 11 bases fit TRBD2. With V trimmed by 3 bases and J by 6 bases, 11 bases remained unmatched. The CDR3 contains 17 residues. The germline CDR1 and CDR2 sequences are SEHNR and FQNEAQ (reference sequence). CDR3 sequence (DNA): TGTGCCAGCAGCTTTTATAGCGGGGGGGCCGAAGCCGATACGCAGTATTTT. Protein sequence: CASSFYSGGAEADTQYF.

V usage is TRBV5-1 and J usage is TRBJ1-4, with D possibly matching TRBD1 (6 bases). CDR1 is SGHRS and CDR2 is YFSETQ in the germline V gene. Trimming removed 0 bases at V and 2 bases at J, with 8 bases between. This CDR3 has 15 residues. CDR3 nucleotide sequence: TGCGCCAGCAGCTTGGCACAGGGCACTAATGAAAAACTGTTTTTT. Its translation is CASSLAQGTNEKLFF.

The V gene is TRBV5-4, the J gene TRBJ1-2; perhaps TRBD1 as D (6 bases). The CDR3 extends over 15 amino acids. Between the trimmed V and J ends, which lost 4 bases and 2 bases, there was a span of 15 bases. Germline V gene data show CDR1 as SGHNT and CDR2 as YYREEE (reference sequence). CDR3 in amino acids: CASSPPGAGNYGYTF. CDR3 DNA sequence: TGTGCCAGCAGCCCCCCAGGGGCAGGAAACTATGGCTACACCTTC.

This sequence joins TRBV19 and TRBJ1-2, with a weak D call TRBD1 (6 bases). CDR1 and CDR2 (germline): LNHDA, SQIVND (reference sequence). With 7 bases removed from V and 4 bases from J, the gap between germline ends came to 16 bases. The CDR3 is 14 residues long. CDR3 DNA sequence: TGTGCCAGTACAGATAAGATGGGGGCCTATGGCTACACCTTC. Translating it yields CASTDKMGAYGYTF.

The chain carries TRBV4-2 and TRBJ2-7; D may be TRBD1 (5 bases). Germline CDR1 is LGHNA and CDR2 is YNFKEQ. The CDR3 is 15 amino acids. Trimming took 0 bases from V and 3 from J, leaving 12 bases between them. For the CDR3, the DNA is TGTGCCAGCAGCCAAGAAGTATGGGGCCGCTACGAGCAGTACTTC. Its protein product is CASSQEVWGRYEQYF.

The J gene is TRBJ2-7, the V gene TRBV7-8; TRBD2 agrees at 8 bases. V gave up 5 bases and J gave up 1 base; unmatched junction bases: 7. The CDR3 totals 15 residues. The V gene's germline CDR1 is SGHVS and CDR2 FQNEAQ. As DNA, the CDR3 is TGTGCCAGCAGCCTCGGTGGCGGGAGGTCCTACGAGCAGTACTTC. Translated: CASSLGGGRSYEQYF. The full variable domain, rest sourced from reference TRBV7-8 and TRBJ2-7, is GAGVSQSPRYKVAKRGQDVALRCDPISGHVSLFWYQQALGQGPEFLTYFQNEAQLDKSGLPSDRFFAERPEGSVSTLKIQRTQQEDSAVYLCASSLGGGRSYEQYFGPGTRLTVT.

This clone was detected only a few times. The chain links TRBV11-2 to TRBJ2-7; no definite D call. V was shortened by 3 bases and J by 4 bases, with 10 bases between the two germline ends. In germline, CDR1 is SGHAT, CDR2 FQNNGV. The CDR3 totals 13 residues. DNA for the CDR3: TGTGCCAGCAGCTTTGTGGTCCAGTACGAGCAGTACTTC. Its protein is CASSFVVQYEQYF. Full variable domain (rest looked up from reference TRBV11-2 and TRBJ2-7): EAGVAQSPRYKIIEKRQSVAFWCNPISGHATLYWYQQILGQGPKLLIQFQNNGVVDDSQLPKDRFSAERLKGVDSTLKIQPAKLEDSAVYLCASSFVVQYEQYFGPGTRLTVT.

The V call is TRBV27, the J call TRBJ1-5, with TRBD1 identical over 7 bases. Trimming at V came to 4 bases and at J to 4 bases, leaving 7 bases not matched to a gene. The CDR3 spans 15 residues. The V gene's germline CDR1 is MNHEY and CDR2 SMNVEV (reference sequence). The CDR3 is CASSWIGGQNQPQHF. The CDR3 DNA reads TGTGCCAGCAGTTGGATAGGGGGCCAAAATCAGCCCCAGCATTTT.

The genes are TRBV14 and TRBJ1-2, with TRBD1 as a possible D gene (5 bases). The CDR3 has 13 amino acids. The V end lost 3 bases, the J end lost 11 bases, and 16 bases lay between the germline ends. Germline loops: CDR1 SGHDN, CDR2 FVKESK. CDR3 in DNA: TGTGCCAGCAGCCACGACCACTCCGGGGGATACACCTTC. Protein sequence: CASSHDHSGGYTF.

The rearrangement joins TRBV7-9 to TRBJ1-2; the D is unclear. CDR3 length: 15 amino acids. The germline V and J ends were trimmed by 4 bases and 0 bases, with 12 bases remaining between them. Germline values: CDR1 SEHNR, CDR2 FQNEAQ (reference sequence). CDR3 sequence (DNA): TGTGCCAGCAGCTCACCCTTAACAGCTAACTATGGCTACACCTTC. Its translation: CASSSPLTANYGYTF. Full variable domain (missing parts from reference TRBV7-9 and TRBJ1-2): DTGVSQNPRHKITKRGQNVTFRCDPISEHNRLYWYRQTLGQGPEFLTYFQNEAQLEKSRLLSDRFSAERPKGSFSTLEIQRTEQGDSAMYLCASSSPLTANYGYTFGSGTRLTVV.

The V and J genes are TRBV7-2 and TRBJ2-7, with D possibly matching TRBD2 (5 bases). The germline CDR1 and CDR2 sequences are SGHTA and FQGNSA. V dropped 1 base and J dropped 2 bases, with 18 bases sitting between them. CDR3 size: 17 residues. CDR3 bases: TGTGCCAGCAGCTTAGGTTCCGTGTGGACTGGAACCTACGAGCAGTACTTC. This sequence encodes CASSLGSVWTGTYEQYF.

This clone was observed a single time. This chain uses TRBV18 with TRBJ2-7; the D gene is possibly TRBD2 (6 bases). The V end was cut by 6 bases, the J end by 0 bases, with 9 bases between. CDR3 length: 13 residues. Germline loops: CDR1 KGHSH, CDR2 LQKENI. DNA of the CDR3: TGTGCCAGCTCTCCTAGCGACTCCTACGAGCAGTACTTC. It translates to CASSPSDSYEQYF.

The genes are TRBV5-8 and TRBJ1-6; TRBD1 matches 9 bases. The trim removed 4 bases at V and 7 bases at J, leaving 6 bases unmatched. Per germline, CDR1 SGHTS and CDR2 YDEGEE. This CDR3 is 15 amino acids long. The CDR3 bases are TGTGCCAGCAGCCAAACAGGGGGCCAAAATTCACCCCTCCACTTT. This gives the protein CASSQTGGQNSPLHF.

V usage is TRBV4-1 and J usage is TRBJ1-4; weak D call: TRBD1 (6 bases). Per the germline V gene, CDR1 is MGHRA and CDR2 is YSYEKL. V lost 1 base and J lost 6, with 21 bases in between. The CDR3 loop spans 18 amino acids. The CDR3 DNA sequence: TGCGCCAGCAGCCAAGCCCCGCCACAGGGATATGGAGATGAAAAACTGTTTTTT. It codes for CASSQAPPQGYGDEKLFF.

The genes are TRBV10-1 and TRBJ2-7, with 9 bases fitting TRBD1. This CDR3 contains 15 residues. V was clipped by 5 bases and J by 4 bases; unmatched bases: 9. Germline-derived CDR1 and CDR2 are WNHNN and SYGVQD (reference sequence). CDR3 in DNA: TGCGCCAGCAGTTTAGTTGCGGACAGGGGATACGAGCAGTACTTC. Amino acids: CASSLVADRGYEQYF.

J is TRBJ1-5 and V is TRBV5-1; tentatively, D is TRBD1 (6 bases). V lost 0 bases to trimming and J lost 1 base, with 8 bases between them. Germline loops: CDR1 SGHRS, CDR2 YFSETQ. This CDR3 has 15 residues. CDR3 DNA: TGCGCCAGCAGCTTGGGGGGGCAGAGCAATCAGCCCCAGCATTTT. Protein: CASSLGGQSNQPQHF. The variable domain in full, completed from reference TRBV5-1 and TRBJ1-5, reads KAGVTQTPRYLIKTRGQQVTLSCSPISGHRSVSWYQQTPGQGLQFLFEYFSETQRNKGNFPGRFSGRQFSNSRSEMNVSTLELGDSALYLCASSLGGQSNQPQHFGDGTRLSIL.